These 3 T cell receptor beta chains came from one sample sequenced in a study of T-cell memory formation after mild COVID-19. Each CDR3 protein is one row after TCRdb ran MiXCR on the 5' RACE reads. The sample includes 200,000 to 250,000 distinct CDR3 sequences, 15% to 17% of them seen just once. Material: PBMCs or a T cell subset sorted from them (not recorded which). The receptors originated from an adult woman who had mild COVID-19 (a few samples of this study predate the infection). Cell type and time point are not known.

The chain uses TRBV5-1 and TRBJ2-7; TRBD1 agrees at 9 bases. There are 15 residues in the CDR3. Germline values: CDR1 SGHRS, CDR2 YFSETQ. With V trimmed by 4 bases and J by 3 bases, 8 bases remained unmatched. DNA for the CDR3: TGCGCCAGCAGCGACGGACAGGGGTCACTCTACGAGCAGTACTTC. Amino acids: CASSDGQGSLYEQYF.

The rearrangement links TRBV12-5 to TRBJ1-2; possible D gene TRBD1, 6 bases. Germline-derived CDR1 and CDR2 are LGHNT and FRNRAP. The CDR3 runs to 14 residues. V was trimmed by 4 bases and J by 4 bases, leaving 13 bases between them. The CDR3 loop is CASGSHSGVYGYTF. The CDR3 nucleotides read TGTGCTAGTGGTTCCCACTCAGGGGTCTATGGCTACACCTTC.

The chain uses TRBV4-2 and TRBJ2-1, with 11 bases lining up with TRBD2. V trimming: 1 base; J trimming: 5 bases; junction bases outside the gene matches: 1. Per germline, CDR1 LGHNA and CDR2 YNFKEQ. The CDR3 is made up of 15 amino acids. The CDR3 loop reads CASSQVAGGNNEQFF. The DNA of the CDR3 is TGTGCCAGCAGCCAAGTAGCGGGGGGGAACAATGAGCAGTTCTTC.